One and the same sample provided the 12 T cell receptor beta chains below, sequenced in a study of shared clonotypes between healthy human individuals. The table came from immunoSEQ multiplex PCR; TCRdb's copy has only in-frame clones and leaves some out. This sample yields 2,100,000 or so clones, of which approximately 96% are seen a single time; approximately 0.13% belongs to the top ten. The specimen was naive CD4+ T cells sorted from blood. The subset was: CD45RA+ positively selected. The origin of the receptors is a man aged 18 to 29 in good health.

The genes are TRBV2 and TRBJ2-5, with D perhaps given as TRBD1 or TRBD2 (5 bases each). Per germline, CDR1 SNHLY and CDR2 FYNNEI. Trimming left V 2 bases short and J 4 bases short, with 14 bases between. CDR3 size: 15 residues. The CDR3 sequence is CASSEHGARRETQYF. CDR3 nucleotide sequence: TGTGCCAGCAGTGAACACGGGGCTAGACGAGAGACCCAGTACTTC. The entire variable domain, with the rest obtained from reference TRBV2 and TRBJ2-5, is as follows: EPEVTQTPSHQVTQMGQEVILRCVPISNHLYFYWYRQILGQKVEFLVSFYNNEISEKSEIFDDQFSVERPDGSNFTLKIRSTKLEDSAMYFCASSEHGARRETQYFGPGTRLLVL.

The V gene is TRBV9, the J gene TRBJ1-1; possibly TRBD1 for D (5 bases). The CDR3 extends over 14 amino acids. The germline V gene encodes CDR1 SGDLS and CDR2 YYNGEE. V was shortened by 0 bases and J by 6 bases, with 12 bases between the two germline ends. The CDR3 region is CASSVGGVGAEAFF. The DNA of the CDR3 is TGTGCCAGCAGCGTAGGGGGCGTGGGAGCTGAAGCTTTCTTT.

The V and J genes are TRBV30 and TRBJ1-1; the match to TRBD1 covers 8 bases. The CDR3 contains 14 residues. V shed 5 bases and J 0 bases; nucleotides not matched to a gene: 5. Germline loops: CDR1 GTSNPN, CDR2 SVGIG (reference sequence). CDR3 residues: CAWGTGKLNTEAFF. The CDR3 nucleotides are TGTGCCTGGGGGACAGGAAAATTGAACACTGAAGCTTTCTTT.

This chain links TRBV7-8 with TRBJ1-1; D perhaps matches TRBD1 (6 bases). V was trimmed by 5 bases and J by 8 bases, leaving 21 bases between them. In germline, CDR1 is SGHVS, CDR2 FQNEAQ. The CDR3 spans 15 residues. As DNA, the CDR3 is TGTGCCAGCAGCCTCGTGGGACATCGGTCGGGCGAAGCTTTCTTT. Its translation is CASSLVGHRSGEAFF.

The rearrangement uses TRBV27 and TRBJ2-7, with D possibly being TRBD2 (5 bases). CDR3 size: 13 residues. Germline V lookup: CDR1 MNHEY, CDR2 SMNVEV (reference sequence). V was trimmed by 3 bases and J by 2 bases, leaving 8 bases between them. The CDR3 DNA sequence: TGTGCCAGCAGTTTTGCGGGTCCCTACGAGCAGTACTTC. Its protein product is CASSFAGPYEQYF.

V is TRBV30 and J is TRBJ1-2; D is unresolved. The CDR3 contains 15 residues. The V end lost 0 bases, the J end lost 4 bases, and 15 bases lay between the germline ends. The germline V gene encodes CDR1 GTSNPN and CDR2 SVGIG (reference sequence). The CDR3 loop is CAWSVGVWGFYGYTF. CDR3 DNA: TGTGCCTGGAGTGTTGGGGTCTGGGGTTTCTATGGCTACACCTTC.

The chain employs TRBV5-8 and TRBJ1-2; D is perhaps TRBD1 (5 bases). The V end was cut by 4 bases, the J end by 5 bases, with 12 bases between. From germline, CDR1 is SGHTS and CDR2 YDEGEE. This CDR3 is built from 13 residues. CDR3 nucleotides: TGTGCCAGCAGCGCCGGGACGGAATATGGCTACACCTTC. This codes for CASSAGTEYGYTF.

This rearrangement joins TRBV4-1 to TRBJ1-1, with D possibly being TRBD1 (5 bases). V was pared by 4 bases and J by 6 bases, with 18 bases between. The CDR3 consists of 15 residues. Germline assignment: CDR1 MGHRA and CDR2 YSYEKL. In DNA form, the CDR3 reads TGCGCCAGCAGCCCTCGAGGCCTTAGGGACGCTGAAGCTTTCTTT. Translating gives CASSPRGLRDAEAFF.

The chain employs TRBV2 and TRBJ1-2; 7 bases are a match to TRBD1. Germline lookup yields CDR1 SNHLY and CDR2 FYNNEI. There are 13 residues in the CDR3. Trimming took 6 bases from V and 2 from J; bases not matched to a gene: 3. CDR3 sequence reads: CASSLGQNYGYTF. CDR3 sequence (DNA): TGTGCCAGCAGCCTGGGACAGAACTATGGCTACACCTTC. Together with reference TRBV2 and TRBJ1-2, the CDR3 gives the full variable domain: EPEVTQTPSHQVTQMGQEVILRCVPISNHLYFYWYRQILGQKVEFLVSFYNNEISEKSEIFDDQFSVERPDGSNFTLKIRSTKLEDSAMYFCASSLGQNYGYTFGSGTRLTVV.

CDR3 sequence (DNA): TGTGCCAGCAGCGACCTAGCGGGCTACGAGCAGTACTTC. This codes for CASSDLAGYEQYF. The gene calls are TRBV7-2 and TRBJ2-7; 8 bases are a match to TRBD2. This CDR3 contains 13 residues. The junction had 3 bases not matched to a gene; V was cut back by 5 bases and J by 3 bases. Germline V gene lookup returns CDR1 SGHTA and CDR2 FQGNSA.

This clone was seen once. Other DNA sequences in this sample translate to the same CDR3. V and J are TRBV25-1 and TRBJ1-4, with 9 bases lining up with TRBD1. Germline CDR1 reads MGHDK; CDR2 reads SYGVNS. With 2 bases clipped from V and 5 bases from J, the junction kept 6 bases outside the gene matches. CDR3 length: 16 residues. CDR3 loop: CASSELGQGSNEKLFF. CDR3 nucleotide sequence: TGTGCCAGCAGTGAACTGGGACAGGGATCCAATGAAAAACTGTTTTTT.

The V call is TRBV6-1, the J call TRBJ2-7, with TRBD2 matching over 9 bases. The germline V gene has CDR1 MNHNS and CDR2 SASEGT. The J segment lost 2 bases and the V segment lost 7 bases, leaving 9 bases of the junction unmatched. This CDR3 has 15 amino acids. The CDR3, as DNA: TGTGCCAGCACCATCCTAGCGGGGACGACCTACGAGCAGTACTTC. Residues: CASTILAGTTYEQYF.